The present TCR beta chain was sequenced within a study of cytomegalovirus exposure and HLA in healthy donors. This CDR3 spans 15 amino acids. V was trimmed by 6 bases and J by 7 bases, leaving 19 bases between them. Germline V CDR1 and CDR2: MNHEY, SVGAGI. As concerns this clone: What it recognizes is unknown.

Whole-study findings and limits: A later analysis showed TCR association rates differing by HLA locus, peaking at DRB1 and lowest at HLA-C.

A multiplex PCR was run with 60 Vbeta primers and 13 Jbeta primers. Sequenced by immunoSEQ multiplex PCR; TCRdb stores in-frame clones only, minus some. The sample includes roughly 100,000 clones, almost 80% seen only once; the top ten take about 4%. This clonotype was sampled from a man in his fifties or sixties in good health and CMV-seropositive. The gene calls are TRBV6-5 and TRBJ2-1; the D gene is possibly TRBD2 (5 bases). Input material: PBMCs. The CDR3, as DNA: TGTGCCAGCAGCCGAACTAACCCCCCGGGGAATGAGCAGTTCTTC. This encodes CASSRTNPPGNEQFF.